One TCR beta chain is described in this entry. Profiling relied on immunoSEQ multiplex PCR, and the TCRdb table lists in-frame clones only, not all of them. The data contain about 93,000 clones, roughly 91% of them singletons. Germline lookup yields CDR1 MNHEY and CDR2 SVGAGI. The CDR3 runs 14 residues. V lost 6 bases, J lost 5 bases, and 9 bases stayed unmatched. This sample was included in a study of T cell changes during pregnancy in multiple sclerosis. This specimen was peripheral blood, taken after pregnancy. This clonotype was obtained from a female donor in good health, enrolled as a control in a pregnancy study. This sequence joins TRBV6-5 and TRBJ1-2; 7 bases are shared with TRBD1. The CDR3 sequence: CASSFGTAPYGYTF. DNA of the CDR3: TGTGCCAGCAGCTTTGGGACAGCTCCTTATGGCTACACCTTC.